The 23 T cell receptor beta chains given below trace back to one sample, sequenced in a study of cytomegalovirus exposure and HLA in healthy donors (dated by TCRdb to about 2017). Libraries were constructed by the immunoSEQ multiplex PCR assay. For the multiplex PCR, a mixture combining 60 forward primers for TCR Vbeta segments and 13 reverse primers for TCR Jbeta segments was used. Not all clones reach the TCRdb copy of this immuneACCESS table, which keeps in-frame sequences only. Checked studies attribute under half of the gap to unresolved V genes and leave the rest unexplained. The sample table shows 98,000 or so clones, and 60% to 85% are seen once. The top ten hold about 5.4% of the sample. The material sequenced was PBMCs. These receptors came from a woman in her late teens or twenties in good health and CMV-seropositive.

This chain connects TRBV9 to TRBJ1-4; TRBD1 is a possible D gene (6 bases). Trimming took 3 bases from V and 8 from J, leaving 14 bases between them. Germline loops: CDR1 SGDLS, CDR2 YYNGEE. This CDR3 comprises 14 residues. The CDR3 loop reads CASSGGTRGEKLFF. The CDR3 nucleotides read TGTGCCAGCAGCGGGGGGACAAGAGGGGAAAAACTGTTTTTT. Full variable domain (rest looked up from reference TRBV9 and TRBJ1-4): DSGVTQTPKHLITATGQRVTLRCSPRSGDLSVYWYQQSLDQGLQFLIQYYNGEERAKGNILERFSAQQFPDLHSELNLSSLELGDSALYFCASSGGTRGEKLFFGSGTQLSVL.

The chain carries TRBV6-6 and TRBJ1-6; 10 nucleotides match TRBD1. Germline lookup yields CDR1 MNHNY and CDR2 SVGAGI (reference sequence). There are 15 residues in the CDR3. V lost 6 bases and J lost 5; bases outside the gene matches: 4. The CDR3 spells CASRSGQGDNSPLHF. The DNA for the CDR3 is TGTGCCAGCAGAAGCGGACAGGGGGATAATTCACCCCTCCACTTT.

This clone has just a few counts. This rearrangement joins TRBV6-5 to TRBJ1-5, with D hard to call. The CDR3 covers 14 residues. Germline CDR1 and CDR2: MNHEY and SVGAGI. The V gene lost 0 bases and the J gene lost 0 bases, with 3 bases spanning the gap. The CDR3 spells CASSYSGSNQPQHF. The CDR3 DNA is TGTGCCAGCAGTTACTCCGGTAGCAATCAGCCCCAGCATTTT.

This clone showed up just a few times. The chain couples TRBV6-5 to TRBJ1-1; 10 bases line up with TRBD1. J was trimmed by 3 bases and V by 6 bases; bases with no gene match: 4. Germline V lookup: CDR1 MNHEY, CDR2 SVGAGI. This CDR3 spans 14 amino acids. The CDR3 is CASSAGQGHTEAFF. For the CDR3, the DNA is TGTGCCAGCAGCGCGGGACAGGGGCACACTGAAGCTTTCTTT.

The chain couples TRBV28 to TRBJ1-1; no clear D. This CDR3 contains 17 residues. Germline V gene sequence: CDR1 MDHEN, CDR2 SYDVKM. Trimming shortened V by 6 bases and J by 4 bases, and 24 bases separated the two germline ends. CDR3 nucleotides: TGTGCCAGCAGGGGCCTGACCCTTACGCCGAGTGGCACTGAAGCTTTCTTT. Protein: CASRGLTLTPSGTEAFF.

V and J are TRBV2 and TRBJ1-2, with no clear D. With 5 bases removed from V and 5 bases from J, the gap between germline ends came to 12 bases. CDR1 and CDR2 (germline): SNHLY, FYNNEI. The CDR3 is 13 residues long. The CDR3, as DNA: TGTGCCAGCAGTCCCGCGGGCGGGTATGGCTACACCTTC. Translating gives CASSPAGGYGYTF.

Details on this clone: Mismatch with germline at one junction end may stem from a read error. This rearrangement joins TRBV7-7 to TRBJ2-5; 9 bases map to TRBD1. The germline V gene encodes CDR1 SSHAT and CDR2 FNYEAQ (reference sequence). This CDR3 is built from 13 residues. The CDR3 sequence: CASSLNTGGQQYF. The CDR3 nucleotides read TGTGCTAGCAGCTTAAATACAGGGGGCCAGCAGTACTTC. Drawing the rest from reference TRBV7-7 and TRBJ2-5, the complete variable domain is GAGVSQSPRYKVTKRGQDVTLRCDPISSHATLYWYQQALGQGPEFLTYFNYEAQPDKSGLPSDRFSAERPEGSISTLTIQRTEQRDSAMYRCASSLNTGGQQYFGPGTRLLVL.

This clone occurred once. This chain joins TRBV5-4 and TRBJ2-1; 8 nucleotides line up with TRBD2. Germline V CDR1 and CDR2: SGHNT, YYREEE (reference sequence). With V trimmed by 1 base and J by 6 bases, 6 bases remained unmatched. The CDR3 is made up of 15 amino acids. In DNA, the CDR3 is TGTGCCAGCAGCTTGCCCGGGACTAGTGGCAATGAGCAGTTCTTC. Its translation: CASSLPGTSGNEQFF.

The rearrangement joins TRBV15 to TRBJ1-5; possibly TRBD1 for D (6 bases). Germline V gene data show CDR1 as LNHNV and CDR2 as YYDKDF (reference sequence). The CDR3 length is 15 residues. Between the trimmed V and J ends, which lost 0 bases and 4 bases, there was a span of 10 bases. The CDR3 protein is CATSRETGNNQPQHF. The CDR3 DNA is TGTGCCACCAGCAGAGAAACAGGGAATAATCAGCCCCAGCATTTT.

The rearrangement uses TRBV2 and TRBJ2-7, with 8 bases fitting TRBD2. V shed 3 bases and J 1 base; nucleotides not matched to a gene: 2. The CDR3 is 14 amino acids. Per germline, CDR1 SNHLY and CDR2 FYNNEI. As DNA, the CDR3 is TGTGCCAGCAGTGAGCAGCGGGGGTCCTACGAGCAGTACTTC. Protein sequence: CASSEQRGSYEQYF.

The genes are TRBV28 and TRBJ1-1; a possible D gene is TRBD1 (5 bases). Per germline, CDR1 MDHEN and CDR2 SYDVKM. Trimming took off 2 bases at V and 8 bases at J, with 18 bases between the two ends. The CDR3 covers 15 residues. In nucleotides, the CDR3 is TGTGCCAGCAGTTTACCGCAGGCTACTCGGGGGGAAGCTTTCTTT. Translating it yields CASSLPQATRGEAFF.

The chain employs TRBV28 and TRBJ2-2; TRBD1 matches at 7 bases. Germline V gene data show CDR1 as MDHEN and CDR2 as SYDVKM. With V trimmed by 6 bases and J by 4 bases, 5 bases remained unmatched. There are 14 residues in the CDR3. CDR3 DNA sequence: TGTGCCAGCAGACCCGGGACAGTCACCGGGGAGCTGTTTTTT. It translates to CASRPGTVTGELFF.

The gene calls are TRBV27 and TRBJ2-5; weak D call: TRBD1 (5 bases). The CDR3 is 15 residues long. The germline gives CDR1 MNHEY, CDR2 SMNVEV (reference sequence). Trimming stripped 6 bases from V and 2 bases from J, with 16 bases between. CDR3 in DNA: TGTGCCAGCAGGACGACAGACCTTGTACAAGAGACCCAGTACTTC. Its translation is CASRTTDLVQETQYF.

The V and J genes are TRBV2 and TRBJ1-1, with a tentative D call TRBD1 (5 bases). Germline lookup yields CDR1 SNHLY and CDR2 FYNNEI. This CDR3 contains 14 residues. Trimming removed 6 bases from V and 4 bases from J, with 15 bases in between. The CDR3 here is CASRGSTGFTEAFF. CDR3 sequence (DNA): TGTGCCAGCAGGGGTTCTACAGGTTTCACTGAAGCTTTCTTT.

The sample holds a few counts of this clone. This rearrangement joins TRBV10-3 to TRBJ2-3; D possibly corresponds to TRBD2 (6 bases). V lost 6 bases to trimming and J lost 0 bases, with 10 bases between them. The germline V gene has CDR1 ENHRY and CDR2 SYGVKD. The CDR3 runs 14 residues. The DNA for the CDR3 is TGTGCCATCAGAAGGGAGGATAGCACAGATACGCAGTATTTT. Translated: CAIRREDSTDTQYF.

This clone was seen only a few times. The CDR3 coding sequence is TGTGCCAGCACCGATAGCGGGAACTGGCTCGAGCAGTACTTC. It codes for CASTDSGNWLEQYF. The chain couples TRBV6-5 to TRBJ2-7, with 8 positions matching TRBD2. Germline CDR1 and CDR2: MNHEY and SVGAGI. CDR3 size: 14 residues. J gave up 6 bases and V 7 bases, and 11 bases lay outside the gene matches.

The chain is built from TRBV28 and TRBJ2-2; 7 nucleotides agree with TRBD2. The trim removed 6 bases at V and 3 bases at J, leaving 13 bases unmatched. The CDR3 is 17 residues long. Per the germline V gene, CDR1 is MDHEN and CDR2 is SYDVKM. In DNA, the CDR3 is TGTGCCAGCAGCGGAGCGGGGAGAGGCTTGGACACCGGGGAGCTGTTTTTT. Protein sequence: CASSGAGRGLDTGELFF.

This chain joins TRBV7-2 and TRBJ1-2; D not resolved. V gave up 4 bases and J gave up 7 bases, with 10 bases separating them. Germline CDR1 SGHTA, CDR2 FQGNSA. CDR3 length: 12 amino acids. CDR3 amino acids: CASSSSALGYTF. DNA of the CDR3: TGTGCCAGCAGCTCTTCAGCGCTTGGCTACACCTTC.

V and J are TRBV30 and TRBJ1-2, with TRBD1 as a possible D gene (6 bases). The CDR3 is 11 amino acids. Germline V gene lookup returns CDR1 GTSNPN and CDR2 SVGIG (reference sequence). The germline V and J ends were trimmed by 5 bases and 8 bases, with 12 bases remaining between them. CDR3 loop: CAWSQGHGYTF. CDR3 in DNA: TGTGCCTGGTCACAGGGACACGGCTACACCTTC. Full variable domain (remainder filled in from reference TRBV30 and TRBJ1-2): SQTIHQWPATLVQPVGSPLSLECTVEGTSNPNLYWYRQAAGRGLQLLFYSVGIGQISSEVPQNLSASRPQDRQFILSSKKLLLSDSGFYLCAWSQGHGYTFGSGTRLTVV.

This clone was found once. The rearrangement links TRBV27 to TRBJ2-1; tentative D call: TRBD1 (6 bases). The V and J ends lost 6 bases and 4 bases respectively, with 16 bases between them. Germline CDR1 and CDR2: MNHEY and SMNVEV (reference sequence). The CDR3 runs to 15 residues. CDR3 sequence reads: CASRLGAPEYNEQFF. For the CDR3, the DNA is TGTGCCAGCAGATTGGGGGCGCCAGAATACAATGAGCAGTTCTTC.

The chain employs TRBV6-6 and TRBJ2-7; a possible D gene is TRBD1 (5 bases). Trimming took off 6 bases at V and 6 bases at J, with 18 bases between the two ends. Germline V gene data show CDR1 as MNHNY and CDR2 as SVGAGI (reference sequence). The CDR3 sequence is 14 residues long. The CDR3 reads CASRTASTVPEQYF. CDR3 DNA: TGTGCCAGCAGAACTGCGTCGACAGTCCCCGAGCAGTACTTC.

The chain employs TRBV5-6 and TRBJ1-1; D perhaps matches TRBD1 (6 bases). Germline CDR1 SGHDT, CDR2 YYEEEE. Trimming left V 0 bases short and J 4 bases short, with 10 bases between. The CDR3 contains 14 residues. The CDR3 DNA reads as TGTGCCAGCAGCTTGGCCGCAGGGGTCACTGAAGCTTTCTTT. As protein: CASSLAAGVTEAFF.

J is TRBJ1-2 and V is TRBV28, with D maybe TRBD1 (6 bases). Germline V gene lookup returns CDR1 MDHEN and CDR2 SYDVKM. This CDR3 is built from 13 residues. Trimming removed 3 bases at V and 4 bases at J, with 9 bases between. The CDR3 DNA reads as TGTGCCAGCAGTTTTCTAGGGGGCTATGGCTACACCTTC. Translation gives CASSFLGGYGYTF.